This T cell receptor beta chain was observed in a study of blood T cells in healthy people across ages. General study results and limits: It was the long-lived donors that had more naive CD4+ cells and higher diversity than aged donors.

Every donor provided 8.5 to 10 milliliters of peripheral blood. Isolation recovered at least 6.5 million PBMCs from every sample. This clonotype appeared a few times. Its antigen is still unknown. PCR was performed a second time for 7 to 11 cycles using a sample-barcoded 5' primer and a J-beta primer mix. Per-sample output comprised a minimum of 2.5 million paired-end reads containing CDR3. Each CDR3 protein is one row after TCRdb ran MiXCR on the 5' RACE reads. Among about 640,000 distinct CDR3 sequences listed, 45% to 65% were seen once. The sequenced material came from blood. The clonotype was recovered from a man aged 55 to 70 in good health.

CDR3 in amino acids: CASSRSGGPNEKLFF. The CDR3 DNA sequence: TGTGCCAGCAGTAGGTCGGGAGGTCCTAATGAAAAACTGTTTTTT. V gene TRBV6-6 combines with J gene TRBJ1-4, with D unclear. CDR3 length equals 15 residues. Germline V gene sequence: CDR1 MNHNY, CDR2 SVGAGI (reference sequence). The V gene lost 5 bases and the J gene lost 3 bases, with 13 bases spanning the gap.